Shown below are 4 T cell receptor beta chains from a single sample sequenced in a study of identical twins. In TCRdb, the 5' RACE reads were re-called with MiXCR into one record per CDR3 protein. The sample includes about 220,000 distinct CDR3 sequences, 5.5% to 7.5% of them seen just once. The same specimen was also included in a second study, on T cells expressing NK-cell markers.

What was sequenced was CD8+ T cells sorted from blood. The origin of the receptors is a woman younger than 30 in good health.

A few counts support this clonotype. A much larger clone lies a single base off, so this may be a read error. This rearrangement joins TRBV2 to TRBJ2-7; unclear D gene. The CDR3 is made up of 11 amino acids. Trimming shortened V by 6 bases and J by 3 bases, and 6 bases separated the two germline ends. CDR1 SNHLY and CDR2 FYNNEI come from the germline V gene. The CDR3 DNA sequence: TGTGCCAGCAGGCCCGGCTACGAGCAGTACTTC. It codes for CASRPGYEQYF.

At least ten counts were recorded for this clonotype. The chain recombines TRBV6-5 with TRBJ1-1, with 11 bases identical to TRBD1. CDR3 length: 17 amino acids. The V gene's germline CDR1 is MNHEY and CDR2 SVGAGI. V shed 4 bases, J shed 0 bases, and the junction held 7 bases outside the gene matches. In nucleotides, the CDR3 is TGTGCCAGCAGTTGGAGGACAGGGGGCGTATTGAACACTGAAGCTTTCTTT. Its protein is CASSWRTGGVLNTEAFF.

This chain links TRBV30 with TRBJ2-7, with 9 bases identical to TRBD2. The CDR3 consists of 15 residues. V was pared by 0 bases and J by 1 base, with 4 bases of the junction left unmatched. The V gene's germline CDR1 is GTSNPN and CDR2 SVGIG (reference sequence). CDR3 coding DNA: TGTGCCTGGAGTGTATCTAGCGGGATTTCCTACGAGCAGTACTTC. Its translation is CAWSVSSGISYEQYF.

The chain is built from TRBV2 and TRBJ2-1; 8 bases align to TRBD2. Trimming removed 7 bases from V and 9 bases from J; junction bases left unmatched: 8. The CDR3 covers 13 residues. The germline V gene encodes CDR1 SNHLY and CDR2 FYNNEI. The CDR3: CASTYGRAREQFF. CDR3 coding DNA: TGTGCCAGCACTTACGGGAGGGCCCGTGAGCAGTTCTTC.